This T cell receptor beta chain stems from a study of cytomegalovirus exposure and HLA in healthy donors. For the study at large: The same platform used for the 500 to 850 first-cohort repertoires was also used for the 100 to 150 validation repertoires, as a later analysis reported.

CDR1 is SNHLY and CDR2 is FYNNEI in the germline V gene. The trim removed 6 bases at V and 5 bases at J, leaving 7 bases unmatched. The CDR3 is 14 residues long. The data were produced by immunoSEQ multiplex PCR, yet TCRdb's version contains in-frame clones alone and is incomplete. The sample contains roughly 150,000 clones, around 92% of which appear only once. This clone was picked up many times. Antigen unknown. General study findings and limits: According to a subsequent analysis, TCR clusters identified in the first cohort showed a tendency to co-occur across the approximately 120 validation repertoires. According to reports, the classifier identified cytomegalovirus status with high specificity and sensitivity.

The V and J genes are TRBV2 and TRBJ2-5; TRBD1 matches at 9 bases. This receptor was obtained from a young woman in good health and CMV-seropositive. Sequencing was performed on PBMCs. CDR3 nucleotides: TGTGCCAGCAGCGGAACAGGGGGCGCGGAGACCCAGTACTTC. Amino acids: CASSGTGGAETQYF.